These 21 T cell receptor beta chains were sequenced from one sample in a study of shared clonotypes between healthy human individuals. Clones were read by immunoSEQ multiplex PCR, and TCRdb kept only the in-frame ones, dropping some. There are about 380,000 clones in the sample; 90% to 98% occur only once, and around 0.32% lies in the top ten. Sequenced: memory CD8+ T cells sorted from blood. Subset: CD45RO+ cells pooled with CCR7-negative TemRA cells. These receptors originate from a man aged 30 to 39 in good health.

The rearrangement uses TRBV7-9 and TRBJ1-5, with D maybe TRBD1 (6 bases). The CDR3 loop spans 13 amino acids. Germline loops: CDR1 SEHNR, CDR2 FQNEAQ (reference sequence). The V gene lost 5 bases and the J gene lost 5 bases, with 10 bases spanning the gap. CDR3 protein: CASSAGVYQPQHF. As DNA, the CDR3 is TGTGCCAGCAGCGCAGGGGTCTATCAGCCCCAGCATTTT.

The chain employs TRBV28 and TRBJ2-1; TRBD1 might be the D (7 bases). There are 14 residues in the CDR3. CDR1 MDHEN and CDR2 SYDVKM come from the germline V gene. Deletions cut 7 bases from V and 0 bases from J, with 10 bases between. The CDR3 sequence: CASTGDSSYNEQFF. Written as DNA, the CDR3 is TGTGCCAGCACGGGGGACAGCTCCTACAATGAGCAGTTCTTC.

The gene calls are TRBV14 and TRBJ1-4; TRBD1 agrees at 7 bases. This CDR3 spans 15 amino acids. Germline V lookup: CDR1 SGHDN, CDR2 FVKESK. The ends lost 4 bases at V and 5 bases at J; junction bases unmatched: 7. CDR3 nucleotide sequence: TGTGCCAGCAGCCCCGGGACAGCCATGAATGAAAAACTGTTTTTT. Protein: CASSPGTAMNEKLFF. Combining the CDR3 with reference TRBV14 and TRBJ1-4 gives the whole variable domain EAGVTQFPSHSVIEKGQTVTLRCDPISGHDNLYWYRRVMGKEIKFLLHFVKESKQDESGMPNNRFLAERTGGTYSTLKVQPAELEDSGVYFCASSPGTAMNEKLFFGSGTQLSVL.

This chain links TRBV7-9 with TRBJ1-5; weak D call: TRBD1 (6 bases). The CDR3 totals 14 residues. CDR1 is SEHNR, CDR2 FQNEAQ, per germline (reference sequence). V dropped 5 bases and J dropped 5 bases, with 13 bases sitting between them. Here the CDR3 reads CASSPIQGYQPQHF. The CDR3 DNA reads TGTGCCAGCAGCCCGATACAGGGTTATCAGCCCCAGCATTTT. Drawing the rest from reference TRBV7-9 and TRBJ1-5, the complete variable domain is DTGVSQNPRHKITKRGQNVTFRCDPISEHNRLYWYRQTLGQGPEFLTYFQNEAQLEKSRLLSDRFSAERPKGSFSTLEIQRTEQGDSAMYLCASSPIQGYQPQHFGDGTRLSIL.

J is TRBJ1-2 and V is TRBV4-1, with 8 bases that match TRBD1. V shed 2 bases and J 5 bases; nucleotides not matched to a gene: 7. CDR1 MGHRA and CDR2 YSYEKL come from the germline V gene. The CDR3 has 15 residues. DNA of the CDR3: TGCGCCAGCAGCCAAACCTCAGGACAGGGATATGGCTACACCTTC. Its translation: CASSQTSGQGYGYTF.

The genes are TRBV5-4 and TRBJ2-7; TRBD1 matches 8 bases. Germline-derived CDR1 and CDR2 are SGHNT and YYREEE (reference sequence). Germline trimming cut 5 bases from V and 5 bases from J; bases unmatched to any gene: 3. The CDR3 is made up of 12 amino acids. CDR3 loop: CASSPGGHEQYF. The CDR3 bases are TGTGCCAGCAGTCCAGGGGGCCACGAGCAGTACTTC.

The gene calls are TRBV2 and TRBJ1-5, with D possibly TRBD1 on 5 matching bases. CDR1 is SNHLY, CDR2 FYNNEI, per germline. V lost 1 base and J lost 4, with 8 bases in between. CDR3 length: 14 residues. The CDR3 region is CASSEGGVNQPQHF. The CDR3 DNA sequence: TGTGCCAGCAGTGAAGGAGGGGTTAATCAGCCCCAGCATTTT.

The DNA of the CDR3 is TGCAGCGTTGAAGACCAGGGGGCGGGCGTGCAGTACTTC. Translation gives CSVEDQGAGVQYF. The rearrangement uses TRBV29-1 and TRBJ2-7; 8 positions match TRBD1. V dropped 0 bases and J dropped 9; count of bases not matched to a gene: 7. Germline CDR1 SQVTM, CDR2 ANQGSEA. CDR3 length equals 13 residues.

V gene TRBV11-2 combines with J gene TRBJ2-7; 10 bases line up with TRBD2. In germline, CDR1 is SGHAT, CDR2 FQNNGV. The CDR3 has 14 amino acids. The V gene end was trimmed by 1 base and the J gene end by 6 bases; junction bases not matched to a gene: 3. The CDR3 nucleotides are TGTGCCAGCAGCTTAGGACTAGCGGGTAGCGAGCAGTACTTC. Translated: CASSLGLAGSEQYF.

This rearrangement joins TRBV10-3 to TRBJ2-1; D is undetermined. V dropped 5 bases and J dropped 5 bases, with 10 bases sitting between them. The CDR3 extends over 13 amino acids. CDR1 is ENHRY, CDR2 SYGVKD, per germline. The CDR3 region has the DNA TGTGCCATCAGTCCTTTCCCTGACAATGAGCAGTTCTTC. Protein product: CAISPFPDNEQFF.

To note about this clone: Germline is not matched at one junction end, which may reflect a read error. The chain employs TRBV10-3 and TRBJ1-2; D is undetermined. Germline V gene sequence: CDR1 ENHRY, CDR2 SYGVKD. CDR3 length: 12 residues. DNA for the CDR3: TGTGCCATCACTGAGGGAGGAGGTGGCTACACCTTC. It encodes CAITEGGGGYTF.

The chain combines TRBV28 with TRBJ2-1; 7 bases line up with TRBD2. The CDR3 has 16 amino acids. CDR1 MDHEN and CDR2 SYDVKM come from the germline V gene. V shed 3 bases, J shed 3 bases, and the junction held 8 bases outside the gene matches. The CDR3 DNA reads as TGTGCCAGCAGTTTTTCGGGACTATGGCACTACAATGAGCAGTTCTTC. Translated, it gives CASSFSGLWHYNEQFF.

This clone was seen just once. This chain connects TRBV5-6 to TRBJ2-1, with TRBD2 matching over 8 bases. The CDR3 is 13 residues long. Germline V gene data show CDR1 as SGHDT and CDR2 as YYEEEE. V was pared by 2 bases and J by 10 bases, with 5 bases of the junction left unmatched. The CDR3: CASSLSGLAEQFF. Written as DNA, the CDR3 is TGTGCCAGCAGCTTAAGTGGACTAGCCGAGCAGTTCTTC.

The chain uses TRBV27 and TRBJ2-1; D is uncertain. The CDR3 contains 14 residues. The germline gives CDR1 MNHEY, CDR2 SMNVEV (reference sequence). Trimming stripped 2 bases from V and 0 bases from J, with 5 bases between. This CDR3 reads CASSLGDSYNEQFF. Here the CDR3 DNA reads TGTGCCAGCAGTTTAGGGGACTCCTACAATGAGCAGTTCTTC.

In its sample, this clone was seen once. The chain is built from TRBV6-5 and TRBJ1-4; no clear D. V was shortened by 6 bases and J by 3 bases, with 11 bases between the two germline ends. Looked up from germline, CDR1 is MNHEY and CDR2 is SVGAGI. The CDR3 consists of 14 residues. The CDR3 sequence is CASSGTAPNEKLFF. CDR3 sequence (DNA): TGTGCCAGCAGCGGTACAGCACCTAATGAAAAACTGTTTTTT.

CDR3 loop: CAISEFVGELFF. CDR3 in DNA: TGTGCCATCAGTGAGTTTGTCGGGGAGCTGTTTTTT. The genes are TRBV10-3 and TRBJ2-2; D is unresolved. The CDR3 spans 12 residues. Germline CDR1 and CDR2: ENHRY and SYGVKD. V was clipped by 1 base and J by 7 bases, with 4 bases between them.

CDR3 residues: CASIFIGEQFF. The DNA of the CDR3 is TGTGCCAGCATATTTATTGGTGAGCAGTTCTTC. The chain combines TRBV7-2 with TRBJ2-1; D not resolved. Trimming took 7 bases from V and 9 from J, leaving 10 bases between them. The CDR3 consists of 11 residues. Per the germline V gene, CDR1 is SGHTA and CDR2 is FQGNSA.

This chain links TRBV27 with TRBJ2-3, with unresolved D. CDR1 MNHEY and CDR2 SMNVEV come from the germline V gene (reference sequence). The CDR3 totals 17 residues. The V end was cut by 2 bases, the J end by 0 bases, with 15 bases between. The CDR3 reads CASSLVGWGSSTDTQYF. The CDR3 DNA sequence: TGTGCCAGCAGTTTAGTAGGGTGGGGATCTAGCACAGATACGCAGTATTTT.

Here the CDR3 DNA reads TGTGCCAGCAGCGTACGGGAGGCAGATACGCAGTATTTT. As protein: CASSVREADTQYF. This chain uses TRBV9 with TRBJ2-3, with 7 bases lining up with TRBD2. CDR1 and CDR2 from the germline V gene are SGDLS and YYNGEE. The CDR3 consists of 13 residues. V shed 1 base, J shed 4 bases, and the junction held 0 bases outside the gene matches.

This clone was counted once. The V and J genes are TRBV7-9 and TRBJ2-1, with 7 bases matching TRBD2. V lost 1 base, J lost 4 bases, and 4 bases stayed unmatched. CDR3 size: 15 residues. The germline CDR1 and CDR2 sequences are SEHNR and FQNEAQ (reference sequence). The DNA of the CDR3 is TGTGCCAGCAGCTTAGGGCGGGAGAGGTACAATGAGCAGTTCTTC. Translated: CASSLGRERYNEQFF.

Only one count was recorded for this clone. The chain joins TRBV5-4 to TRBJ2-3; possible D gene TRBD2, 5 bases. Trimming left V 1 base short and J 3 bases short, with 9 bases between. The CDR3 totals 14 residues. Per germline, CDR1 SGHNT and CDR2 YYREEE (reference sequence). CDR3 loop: CASSLIEGTDTQYF. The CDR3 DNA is TGTGCCAGCAGCTTGATAGAGGGTACAGATACGCAGTATTTT.